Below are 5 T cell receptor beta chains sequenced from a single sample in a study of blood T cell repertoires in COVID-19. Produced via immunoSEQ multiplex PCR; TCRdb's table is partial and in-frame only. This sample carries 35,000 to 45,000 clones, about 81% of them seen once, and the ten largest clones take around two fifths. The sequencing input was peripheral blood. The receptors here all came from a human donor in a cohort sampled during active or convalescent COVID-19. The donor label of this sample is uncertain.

For the CDR3, the DNA is TGTGCCAGCAGCCCGTGGGAGGGACAGGGAGAGGTCACTGAAGCTTTCTTT. It translates to CASSPWEGQGEVTEAFF. This sequence joins TRBV5-8 and TRBJ1-1; 9 bases match TRBD1. Looked up from germline, CDR1 is SGHTS and CDR2 is YDEGEE. Trimming cost V 4 bases and J 4 bases; bases outside gene matches: 14. The CDR3 sequence is 17 residues long.

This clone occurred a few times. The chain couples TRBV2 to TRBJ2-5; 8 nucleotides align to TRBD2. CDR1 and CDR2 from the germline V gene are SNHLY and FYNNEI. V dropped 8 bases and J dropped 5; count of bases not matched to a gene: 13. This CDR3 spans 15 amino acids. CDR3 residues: CASVRAGVELETQYF. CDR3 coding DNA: TGTGCCAGCGTTAGAGCGGGAGTTGAGTTGGAGACCCAGTACTTC.

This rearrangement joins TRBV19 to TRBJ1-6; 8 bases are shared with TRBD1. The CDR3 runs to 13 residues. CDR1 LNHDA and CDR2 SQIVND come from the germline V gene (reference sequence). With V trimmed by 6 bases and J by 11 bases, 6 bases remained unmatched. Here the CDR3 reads CASSDRGRTPLHF. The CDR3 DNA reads TGTGCCAGTAGCGACAGGGGAAGGACACCCCTCCACTTT.

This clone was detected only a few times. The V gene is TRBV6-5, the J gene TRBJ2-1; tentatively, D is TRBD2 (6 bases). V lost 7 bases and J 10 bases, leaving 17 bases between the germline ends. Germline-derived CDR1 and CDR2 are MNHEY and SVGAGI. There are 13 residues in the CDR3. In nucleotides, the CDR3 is TGTGCCAGCATCGGGACTTTCCTAGGAGAGCAGTTCTTC. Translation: CASIGTFLGEQFF.

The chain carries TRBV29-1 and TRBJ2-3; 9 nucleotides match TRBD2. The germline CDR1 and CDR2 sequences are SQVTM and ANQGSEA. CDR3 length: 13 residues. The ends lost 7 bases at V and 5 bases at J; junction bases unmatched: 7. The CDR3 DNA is TGCAGCGCCCAAGCGGGGGGCATAGATACGCAGTATTTT. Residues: CSAQAGGIDTQYF.